The T cell receptor (beta chain) under discussion was sequenced for a study of identical twins. TCRdb reprocessed the 5' RACE reads via MiXCR and lists one record per CDR3 protein. The sample lists 200,000 to 250,000 distinct CDR3 sequences, around 6.6% occurring once. Study results and caveats: Memory repertoires lacked the insertion deficit that abundant cord blood beta clonotypes showed. Weaker excess twin sharing was observed in beta out-of-frame sequences.

V lost 0 bases to trimming and J lost 7 bases, with 18 bases between them. The CDR3 consists of 16 residues. Germline V gives CDR1 MGHRA, CDR2 YSYEKL. In this sample, this clonotype turned up many times. The antigen is unknown. The sample also formed part of further work on yellow fever vaccine responses in identical twins. That source notes: Vaccine T cell responses of twins reportedly seemed partly convergent and partly personalized.

The V gene is TRBV4-1, the J gene TRBJ2-5, with D possibly TRBD2 on 5 matching bases. This TCR derives from a woman in her late teens or twenties in good health. Sequencing input: memory (CD45RO+) T cells sorted from blood. The CDR3 loop is CASSQDQRLALGTQYF. The CDR3 region has the DNA TGCGCCAGCAGCCAAGATCAACGCCTAGCATTGGGGACCCAGTACTTC.